This T cell receptor (beta chain) stems from a study of blood T cell repertoires in COVID-19 (dated by TCRdb to 2019 to 2021). Context from the whole study: Samples from collaborators originated in the United States, Italy and Spain and spanned both the acute and convalescent phases of COVID-19. The samples were drawn from two sources: the first 160 participants of the ongoing ImmuneRACE study, and 1,000 to 1,500 subjects contributed by 6 global collaborators. The material from the prospective study consisted of cDNA or gDNA derived from T cells, B-cell-depleted T cells, or PBMCs. Where HLA class I and class II types were available, the types were taken from metadata supplied by the sample provider, not from assay-based typing. The dataset comprised deeply sampled blood TCRbeta repertoires from subjects exposed to, actively infected with, or recovered from COVID-19. The repertoires were made available in a free public database intended to serve as a resource for research on the immune response to SARS-CoV-2. Nearly every sample came with metadata listing a de-identified subject ID, COVID-19 status, age in years and sex.

General study outcomes and caveats: How much clinical and demographic metadata was included differed by source and by participant, and the metadata was provided uncurated.

The collaborating institutions used their own protocols to collect whole blood in K2EDTA tubes. Collaborator samples were shipped for TCRbeta analysis as frozen whole blood, isolated PBMCs, or DNA extracted from either sample type. CDR1 and CDR2 are read off the germline V gene (reference sequence) as LNHDA and SQIVND. The cysteine opens and the phenylalanine closes a CDR3 of 15 amino acids. Only CDR3 DNA remains: 45 bases, in frame from the first base. Trimming accounts for 6 bases at V and 6 bases at J, while the number of junction bases matched to no gene is 9. The immunoSEQ Assay, a bias-controlled multiplex PCR, was used to amplify TCRbeta CDR3 regions from genomic DNA. The published analysis was carried out like this. Nucleated cell counts per sample were estimated from amplification of reference gene primers within the assay. To quantify the absolute abundance of each unique TCRbeta CDR3 rearrangement, sequence reads were collapsed and filtered. For each sample, productive Simpson clonality was calculated by taking the square root of Simpson's diversity index across productive rearrangements. The clones in this table, taken by TCRdb from immuneACCESS, are in-frame only. Not every clone is retained; where verified, under half of the shortfall comes from an unresolved V gene, and the cause of the rest is unknown. The DNA gave D and trimming, while V, J and clone size come from that table. A total of about 42,000 clones appear in this sample, roughly 81% of them only once. The top ten clones comprise about 12% of the sample.

Of note for this clone: The clone's antigen remains unknown. There are no base qualities to consult, and no much larger clone falls within one base.

The sequence joins TRBV19 to TRBJ1-5; TRBD1 agrees with 9 junctional bases. This clonotype was sampled from a woman in her seventies in a cohort sampled during active COVID-19. The material sequenced was peripheral blood. The CDR3 region has the sequence CASSRTGDSTQPQHF. The bases are TGTGCCAGTAGCCGGACAGGGGATAGTACTCAGCCCCAGCATTTT.